The rows below give T cell receptor beta chains drawn from one sample of a study of cytomegalovirus exposure and HLA in healthy donors. Assay used: immunoSEQ multiplex PCR; TCRdb lists only in-frame clones, some missing. Here the sample spans around 33,000 clones, 90% to 95% being singletons. Sequenced sample: PBMCs. All receptors derive from a woman between 18 and 30 years old in good health and CMV-seronegative. The CDR3 runs from the conserved cysteine through the conserved F or W. A D gene is named only where the DNA matches it firmly. Only part of the rows carry a size: once, few, many, or a class if the clone is expanded.

D	J	V	size	CDR3	DNA
-	TRBJ2-3	TRBV5-6	-	CASSLGAGGTDTQYF	TGTGCCAGCAGCTTGGGGGCAGGGGGGACAGATACGCAGTATTTT
-	TRBJ1-2	TRBV21-1	-	CASSSEHDRVSGYTF	TGTGCCAGCAGCTCAGAACACGACAGGGTATCTGGCTACACCTTC
TRBD2	TRBJ2-2	TRBV10-3	few	CAISPRPAGESGELFF	TGTGCCATCAGCCCCCGTCCAGCGGGAGAAAGCGGGGAGCTGTTTTTT
-	TRBJ1-1	TRBV20-1	-	CNSDTNTEAFF	TGCAACTCCGACACGAACACTGAAGCTTTCTTT
-	TRBJ1-2	TRBV19	-	CASSFDLFSRVNYGYTF	TGTGCCAGTAGTTTCGACTTATTTAGCAGGGTAAACTATGGCTACACCTTC
-	TRBJ1-3	TRBV28	-	CASSQENSGNTIYF	TGTGCCAGCAGCCAGGAAAACTCTGGAAACACCATATATTTT
-	TRBJ1-5	TRBV28	-	CASSDGGGGNQPQHF	TGTGCCAGCAGCGATGGGGGGGGAGGCAATCAGCCCCAGCATTTT
-	TRBJ1-4	TRBV4-1	once	CASSQPTGFNEKLFF	TGCGCCAGCAGCCAACCCACAGGGTTCAATGAAAAACTGTTTTTT
TRBD2	TRBJ2-1	TRBV7-2	-	CASSLGREGYEQFF	TGTGCCAGCAGCTTAGGGCGGGAGGGCTATGAGCAGTTCTTC
-	TRBJ2-7	TRBV5-1	-	CASSFGAGASYEQYF	TGCGCCAGCAGCTTTGGGGCTGGGGCCTCCTACGAGCAGTACTTC
-	TRBJ1-4	TRBV4-3	-	CASSQVYGRGIMINEKLFF	TGCGCCAGCAGCCAAGTATACGGGAGGGGGATAATGATCAATGAAAAACTGTTTTTT
TRBD2	TRBJ2-3	TRBV18	-	CASSTLAGTDTQYF	TGTGCCAGCTCAACCCTAGCGGGAACAGATACGCAGTATTTT
TRBD1	TRBJ2-2	TRBV6-6	-	CASKQQGAGELFF	TGTGCCAGCAAACAACAGGGGGCCGGGGAGCTGTTTTTT
-	TRBJ2-1	TRBV7-3	-	CASSFSSYNEQFF	TGTGCCAGCAGCTTTAGCTCCTACAATGAGCAGTTCTTC
TRBD1	TRBJ1-5	TRBV6-4	-	CASRGGQGNNWSNQPQHF	TGTGCCAGCAGGGGGGGACAGGGGAACAACTGGAGCAATCAGCCCCAGCATTTT
TRBD1	TRBJ1-4	TRBV28	-	CASSLYRGRGEKLFF	TGTGCCAGCAGTTTATACAGGGGGCGCGGTGAAAAACTGTTTTTT
-	TRBJ1-2	TRBV2	-	CASQTPNYGYTF	TGTGCCAGCCAGACACCTAACTATGGCTACACCTTC
TRBD1	TRBJ1-2	TRBV7-9	-	CASSLGQAPSYGYTF	TGTGCCAGCAGCCTAGGACAGGCCCCCAGCTATGGCTACACCTTC
-	TRBJ2-7	TRBV7-3	once	CASSLSGGSYEQYF	TGTGCCAGCAGCTTATCAGGTGGCTCCTACGAGCAGTACTTC
TRBD2	TRBJ2-1	TRBV7-3	-	CASSLIAGHNEQFF	TGTGCCAGCAGCCTGATAGCGGGACACAATGAGCAGTTCTTC
TRBD1	TRBJ2-5	TRBV7-9	-	CSSSRGTGDSFPETQYF	TGTTCCAGCAGCAGAGGGACAGGGGATAGTTTTCCGGAGACCCAGTACTTC
TRBD1	TRBJ2-7	TRBV28	-	CASRKYGQGSHEQYF	TGTGCCAGCAGAAAGTACGGACAGGGCAGCCACGAGCAGTACTTC
TRBD2	TRBJ2-5	TRBV27	-	CASSSGLANYQETQYF	TGTGCCAGCAGTTCGGGACTAGCCAATTACCAAGAGACCCAGTACTTC
TRBD2	TRBJ2-3	TRBV28	-	CASSLAGALDTQYF	TGTGCCAGCAGTTTAGCGGGAGCGTTAGATACGCAGTATTTT
-	TRBJ2-5	TRBV7-2	-	CASSFQGRETQYF	TGTGCCAGCAGCTTTCAGGGTCGGGAGACCCAGTACTTC
-	TRBJ1-1	TRBV29-1	-	CSGSQGINTEAFF	TGCAGCGGGTCTCAGGGAATTAACACTGAAGCTTTCTTT
-	TRBJ1-2	TRBV6-5	-	CASSYSGPTNYGYTF	TGTGCCAGCAGTTACTCGGGCCCTACTAACTATGGCTACACCTTC
-	TRBJ2-5	TRBV10-1	-	CASRKATSVSLETQYF	TGCGCCAGCCGAAAAGCGACTAGTGTTTCCTTGGAGACCCAGTACTTC
TRBD2	TRBJ2-7	TRBV27	-	CASSLVPSGRSYEQYF	TGTGCCAGCAGTTTAGTCCCTAGCGGGAGAAGCTACGAGCAGTACTTC
-	TRBJ1-1	TRBV7-2	-	CASSTGLGTEAFF	TGTGCCAGCAGCACAGGGCTGGGGACTGAAGCTTTCTTT
-	TRBJ1-3	TRBV9	once	CASSVDFSGNTIYF	TGTGCCAGCAGCGTGGACTTCTCTGGAAACACCATATATTTT
TRBD1	TRBJ2-1	TRBV2	few	CASTGTVTFYNEQFF	TGTGCCAGTACTGGGACAGTCACATTCTACAATGAGCAGTTCTTC
TRBD1	TRBJ2-4	TRBV27	-	CASSSGTDIAKNIQYF	TGTGCCAGCAGTTCCGGGACAGACATAGCCAAAAACATTCAGTACTTC
TRBD1	TRBJ2-2	TRBV13	-	CASRGPDRTNTGELFF	TGTGCCAGCAGGGGACCGGACAGGACCAACACCGGGGAGCTGTTTTTT
TRBD1	TRBJ2-1	TRBV30	few	CAWTPPDRGLYNEQFF	TGTGCCTGGACCCCTCCGGACAGGGGGTTATACAATGAGCAGTTCTTC
TRBD1	TRBJ2-7	TRBV7-2	-	CASSFPEYRGEQYF	TGTGCCAGCAGCTTCCCTGAATACAGGGGGGAGCAGTACTTC
-	TRBJ2-3	TRBV6-5	-	CASCKGGRPDTQYF	TGTGCCAGCTGTAAAGGCGGAAGGCCGGATACGCAGTATTTT
-	TRBJ1-1	TRBV10-3	once	CAIREDTEAFF	TGTGCCATCCGCGAGGACACTGAAGCTTTCTTT
-	TRBJ2-5	TRBV27	-	CASSLAGWRETQYF	TGTGCCAGCAGTTTAGCGGGATGGCGAGAGACCCAGTACTTC
TRBD2	TRBJ2-3	TRBV7-3	-	CASTVGSGADTQYF	TGTGCCAGTACGGTCGGTAGCGGGGCAGATACGCAGTATTTT
TRBD2	TRBJ2-1	TRBV28	-	CASSLGLAGEQFF	TGTGCCAGCAGTTTAGGACTAGCGGGAGAGCAGTTCTTC
TRBD1	TRBJ2-4	TRBV7-2	-	CASSGGQGAPIQYF	TGTGCCAGCAGCGGAGGTCAGGGGGCCCCCATTCAGTACTTC
-	TRBJ2-2	TRBV2	-	CASSAVRNTGELFF	TGTGCCAGCAGCGCGGTTCGCAACACCGGGGAGCTGTTTTTT